These T cell receptor beta chains were read from a single sample in a study of cytomegalovirus exposure and HLA in healthy donors. Repertoires were generated with immunoSEQ multiplex PCR, while TCRdb's copy carries only in-frame clones and drops some. The sample has 150,000 to 250,000 clones, around 76% seen once. Material: PBMCs. Receptors originate from a man aged 25-45 years in good health and CMV-seronegative. CDR3s include the opening cysteine and the closing phenylalanine or tryptophan. D genes are given only for firm matches. Clone size is given for some rows only: seen once, a few or many times, or a class if the clone is expanded.

v_call	clone_size	d_call	cdr3_length	j_call	cdr3_nt	cdr3_aa
TRBV7-9	-	-	15	TRBJ2-7	TGTGCCAGCAGCTTATCTGCTGCTCAGTCCTACGAGCAGTACTTC	CASSLSAAQSYEQYF
TRBV6-6	-	TRBD1	15	TRBJ2-1	TGTGCCAGCAGTTACCTGACAGGGGTTTGGAATGAGCAGTTCTTC	CASSYLTGVWNEQFF
TRBV11-2	once	TRBD2	14	TRBJ2-7	TGTGCCAGCAGCTCAGTAGCGGGAGATCACGAGCAGTACTTC	CASSSVAGDHEQYF
TRBV5-1	-	TRBD2	15	TRBJ2-1	TGCGCCAGCAGCCAATTAGCGGGAGGAGGGAATGAGCAGTTCTTC	CASSQLAGGGNEQFF
TRBV28	-	-	13	TRBJ2-7	TGTGCCAGCCACGACCTGGGGGCGAACGAGCAGTACTTC	CASHDLGANEQYF
TRBV29-1	-	-	13	TRBJ2-2	TGCAGCGTTGATTCCGGGAACACCGGGGAGCTGTTTTTT	CSVDSGNTGELFF
TRBV18	-	TRBD1	15	TRBJ1-1	TGTGCCAGCTCATTCCGGACAGGGCCGTCCACTGAAGCTTTCTTT	CASSFRTGPSTEAFF
TRBV7-9	-	-	13	TRBJ2-2	TGTGCCAGCTACACAGACCACACCGGGGAGCTGTTTTTT	CASYTDHTGELFF
TRBV2	-	-	13	TRBJ2-7	TGTGCCAGCTTGGGCAGGCTCACGGACGAGCAGTACTTC	CASLGRLTDEQYF
TRBV5-1	few	TRBD2	15	TRBJ2-5	TGCGCCAGCAGCTGGGAGGGTGCGCTGAGGGAGACCCAGTACTTC	CASSWEGALRETQYF
TRBV7-9	-	TRBD1	15	TRBJ2-6	TGTGCCAGCAGAGGGACAGGGGCCGGGGCCAACGTCCTGACTTTC	CASRGTGAGANVLTF
TRBV7-9	-	-	14	TRBJ2-3	TGTGCCAGCAGCCCCCAGTCCAGCGTATATACGCAGTATTTT	CASSPQSSVYTQYF
TRBV2	-	-	14	TRBJ1-1	TGTGCCAGCAGTGAATCAGGGTGGAACACTGAAGCTTTCTTT	CASSESGWNTEAFF
TRBV10-3	-	-	13	TRBJ2-1	TGTGCCAACGCCCCGGCGGGGTTCAATGAGCAGTTCTTC	CANAPAGFNEQFF
TRBV7-3	once	-	14	TRBJ1-1	TGTGCCAGCAGCCCCTGGACACTGAACACTGAAGCTTTCTTT	CASSPWTLNTEAFF
TRBV5-6	-	-	18	TRBJ1-1	TGTGCCAGCAGCTCTCGGAGGGTGGTAGAAGGCACGGGCACTGAAGCTTTCTTT	CASSSRRVVEGTGTEAFF
TRBV7-3	-	-	16	TRBJ1-1	TGTGCCAGCAGCTTAACGGTCAAGGGGCGAGGCACTGAAGCTTTCTTT	CASSLTVKGRGTEAFF
TRBV27	-	TRBD2	16	TRBJ2-3	TGTGCCAGCAGTCTAGGGACTAGCGGAAGCACAGATACGCAGTATTTT	CASSLGTSGSTDTQYF
TRBV4-2	-	-	18	TRBJ2-6	TGTGCCAGCAGCCAAGGGTTAGCGGAAAGGGGTGGGGCCAACGTCCTGACTTTC	CASSQGLAERGGANVLTF
TRBV29-1	-	TRBD2	16	TRBJ2-7	TGCAGCGTCACCGAGGCCTCTAGCGGGAGGGCCTACGAGCAGTACTTC	CSVTEASSGRAYEQYF
TRBV2	once	TRBD2	19	TRBJ2-3	TGTGCCAGCAGTTTCTCCGAGCTGACTAGCGGGAGGGCCAGAGATACGCAGTATTTT	CASSFSELTSGRARDTQYF
TRBV25-1	once	-	13	TRBJ2-7	TGTGCCAGCAGTGTTCAGGCCTCCTACGAGCAGTACTTC	CASSVQASYEQYF
TRBV27	-	-	14	TRBJ1-1	TGTGCCAGCAGTTTACAGGGACAAGGCACTGAAGCTTTCTTT	CASSLQGQGTEAFF
TRBV28	-	TRBD1	15	TRBJ2-7	TGTGCCAGCAGTTTGATGGGACAGGGGGCGCGGGAGCAGTACTTC	CASSLMGQGAREQYF
TRBV7-3	-	-	13	TRBJ2-7	TGTGCCAGCAGCCCGGCGGGAACTCACGAGCAGTACTTC	CASSPAGTHEQYF
TRBV10-1	-	-	12	TRBJ1-1	TGCGCCAGCAGCCTAGGGGACACTGAAGCTTTCTTT	CASSLGDTEAFF
TRBV19	-	TRBD1	17	TRBJ1-1	TGTGCCAGTAGGAAAGGGACAGGGAATCGGGTTCTCTCTGAAGCTTTCTTT	CASRKGTGNRVLSEAFF
TRBV7-9	-	-	16	TRBJ2-3	TGTGCCAGCAGCTTCGGGGGAGGTGTCGGCACAGATACGCAGTATTTT	CASSFGGGVGTDTQYF
TRBV28	once	TRBD2	15	TRBJ2-1	TGTGCCAGCAGTCAGACTAGCAGGGTCTACAATGAGCAGTTCTTC	CASSQTSRVYNEQFF
TRBV5-1	-	TRBD2	15	TRBJ2-3	TGCGCCAGCAGATCAGCGGGAGAGTTAACAGATACGCAGTATTTT	CASRSAGELTDTQYF
TRBV4-1	-	TRBD2	17	TRBJ2-5	TGCGCCAGCAGCCAACCGACGACTAGCGGTACTTTGGAGACCCAGTACTTC	CASSQPTTSGTLETQYF
TRBV6-6	-	-	13	TRBJ2-7	TGTGCCAGCAGTCGTCTTAGCTCCTACGAGCAGTACTTC	CASSRLSSYEQYF
TRBV4-1	-	TRBD2	15	TRBJ2-1	TGCGCCAGCAGCTACTTAGCGGGGGTCTACAATGAGCAGTTCTTC	CASSYLAGVYNEQFF
TRBV2	-	TRBD1	15	TRBJ2-7	TGTGCCAGCAGAGAGCCGACAGGGGGATCCTACGAGCAGTACTTC	CASREPTGGSYEQYF
TRBV28	-	TRBD2	14	TRBJ2-7	TGTGCCAGCAGTCGGAGCGGGAGCCTCTACGAGCAGTACTTC	CASSRSGSLYEQYF
TRBV7-9	few	-	15	TRBJ1-1	TGTGCCAGCAGCTTACCTGGGGGGATGAACACTGAAGCTTTCTTT	CASSLPGGMNTEAFF
TRBV27	-	-	13	TRBJ2-7	TGTGCCAGCAGTTCCCAGACAGGCCACGAGCAGTACTTC	CASSSQTGHEQYF
TRBV28	-	TRBD2	16	TRBJ2-7	TGTGCCAGCAGTTTGTACGGACTAGCGGACTCCTACGAGCAGTACTTC	CASSLYGLADSYEQYF
TRBV6-5	-	TRBD1	16	TRBJ1-5	TGTGCCAGCAGTTCGGCGACCGGGACAGGTAATCAGCCCCAGCATTTT	CASSSATGTGNQPQHF
TRBV7-9	-	TRBD1	14	TRBJ2-5	TGTGCCAGCAGCGCAGGGACAGCCCAAGAGACCCAGTACTTC	CASSAGTAQETQYF
TRBV11-2	-	TRBD1	15	TRBJ2-1	TGTGCCAGCAGCCAAGGGACAGGGGGAGGCGGTGAGCAGTTCTTC	CASSQGTGGGGEQFF
TRBV2	-	TRBD1	14	TRBJ2-3	TGTGCCAGCAGCCGGGACAGGGGCACAGATACGCAGTATTTT	CASSRDRGTDTQYF
TRBV7-6	-	TRBD2	14	TRBJ2-1	TGTGCCAGCAGCTTACTAGCGGGAGGCAATGAGCAGTTCTTC	CASSLLAGGNEQFF
TRBV15	-	-	12	TRBJ2-2	TGTGCCACCAGCAGAGATATAGGGGAGCTGTTTTTT	CATSRDIGELFF
TRBV20-1	-	-	11	TRBJ2-3	TGCAGTGCTAGAGCCAGTGATACGCAGTATTTT	CSARASDTQYF
TRBV29-1	few	-	13	TRBJ1-2	TGCAGCGTTGATCACGAGGGCCTGGGTGGCTACACCTTC	CSVDHEGLGGYTF
TRBV27	once	-	15	TRBJ1-5	TGTGCCAGCAGTTTTGAGGGCAATAGCAATCAGCCCCAGCATTTT	CASSFEGNSNQPQHF
TRBV11-3	once	TRBD1	15	TRBJ2-7	TGTGCCAGCAGCCCTACCGGGGACAGAACCTACGAGCAGTACTTC	CASSPTGDRTYEQYF
TRBV9	-	-	13	TRBJ2-1	TGTGCCAGCAGCGTAGGCGTCTACAATGAGCAGTTCTTC	CASSVGVYNEQFF
TRBV9	-	-	14	TRBJ1-1	TGTGCCAGCAGCGTAGCCCAGGGGAACACTGAAGCTTTCTTT	CASSVAQGNTEAFF
TRBV7-2	-	-	16	TRBJ2-7	TGTGCCAGCAGCTTCGATGGGGGGAGGACCTCCTACGAGCAGTACTTC	CASSFDGGRTSYEQYF
TRBV10-3	-	-	18	TRBJ2-5	TGTGCCATCAGGCCGGACAGAACGAAGGAGGTTCCCCAAGAGACCCAGTACTTC	CAIRPDRTKEVPQETQYF
TRBV2	-	-	15	TRBJ1-5	TGTGCCAGCAGGAAAACCTACGATAGCAATCAGCCCCAGCATTTT	CASRKTYDSNQPQHF
TRBV27	once	TRBD2	16	TRBJ2-3	TGTGCCAGCAGCTCCCGGACTAGCGGGAGCACAGATACGCAGTATTTT	CASSSRTSGSTDTQYF
TRBV4-1	-	TRBD2	19	TRBJ2-5	TGCGCCAGCAGCTCCCCGCGACTAGCGGGAGGCATGAATCAAGAGACCCAGTACTTC	CASSSPRLAGGMNQETQYF
TRBV30	-	TRBD1	12	TRBJ1-2	TGTGCCTGGAGTGTCAGGGGGTATGGCTACACCTTC	CAWSVRGYGYTF